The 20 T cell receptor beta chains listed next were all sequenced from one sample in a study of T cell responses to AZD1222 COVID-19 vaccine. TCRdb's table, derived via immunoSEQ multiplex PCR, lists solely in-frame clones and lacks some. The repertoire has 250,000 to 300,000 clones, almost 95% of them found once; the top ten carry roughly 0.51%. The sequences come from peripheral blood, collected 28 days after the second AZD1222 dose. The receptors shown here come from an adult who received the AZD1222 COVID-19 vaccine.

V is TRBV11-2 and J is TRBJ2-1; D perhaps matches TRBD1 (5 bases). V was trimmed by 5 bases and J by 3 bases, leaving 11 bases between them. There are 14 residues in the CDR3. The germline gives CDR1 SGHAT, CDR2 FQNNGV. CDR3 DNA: TGTGCCAGCAGCGGATGGCAGGGCTACAATGAGCAGTTCTTC. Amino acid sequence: CASSGWQGYNEQFF. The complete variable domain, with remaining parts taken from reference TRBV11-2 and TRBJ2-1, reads EAGVAQSPRYKIIEKRQSVAFWCNPISGHATLYWYQQILGQGPKLLIQFQNNGVVDDSQLPKDRFSAERLKGVDSTLKIQPAKLEDSAVYLCASSGWQGYNEQFFGPGTRLTVL.

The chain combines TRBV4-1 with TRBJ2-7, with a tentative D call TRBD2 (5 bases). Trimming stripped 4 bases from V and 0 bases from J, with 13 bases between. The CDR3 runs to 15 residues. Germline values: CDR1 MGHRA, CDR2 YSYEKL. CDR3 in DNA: TGCGCCAGCAGCCCCGGACTCAGGAGCTCCTACGAGCAGTACTTC. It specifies CASSPGLRSSYEQYF.

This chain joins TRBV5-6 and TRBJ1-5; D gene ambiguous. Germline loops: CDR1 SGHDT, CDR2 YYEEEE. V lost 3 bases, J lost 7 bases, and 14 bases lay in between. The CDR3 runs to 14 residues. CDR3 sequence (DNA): TGTGCCAGCAGCTCGGGGATTGGGAACCAGCCCCAGCATTTT. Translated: CASSSGIGNQPQHF.

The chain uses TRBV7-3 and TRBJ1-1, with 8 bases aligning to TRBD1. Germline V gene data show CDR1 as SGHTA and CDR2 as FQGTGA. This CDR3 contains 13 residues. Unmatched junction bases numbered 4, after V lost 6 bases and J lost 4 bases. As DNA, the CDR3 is TGTGCCAGCAGTTCGCAGGGGGCCACTGAAGCTTTCTTT. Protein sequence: CASSSQGATEAFF.

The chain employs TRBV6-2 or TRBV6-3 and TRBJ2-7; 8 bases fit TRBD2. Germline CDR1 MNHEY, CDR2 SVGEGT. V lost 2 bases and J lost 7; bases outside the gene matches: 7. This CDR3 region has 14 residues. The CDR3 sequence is CASSYVGRASEQYF. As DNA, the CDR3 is TGTGCCAGCAGTTACGTCGGGAGGGCCTCGGAGCAGTACTTC.

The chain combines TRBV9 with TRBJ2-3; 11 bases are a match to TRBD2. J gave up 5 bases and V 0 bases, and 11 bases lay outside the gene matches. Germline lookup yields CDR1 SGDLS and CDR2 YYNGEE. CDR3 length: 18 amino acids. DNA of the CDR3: TGTGCCAGCAGCGTAGGGCCGGGTAGCGGGGGGGCGGAAGATACGCAGTATTTT. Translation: CASSVGPGSGGAEDTQYF.

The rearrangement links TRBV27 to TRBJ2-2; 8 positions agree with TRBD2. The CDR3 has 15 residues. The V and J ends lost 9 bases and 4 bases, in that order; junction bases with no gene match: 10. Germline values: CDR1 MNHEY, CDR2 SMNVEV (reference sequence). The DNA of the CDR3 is TGTGCCAGTAGGCGGGATAGCGGGACCACCGGGGAGCTGTTTTTT. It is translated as CASRRDSGTTGELFF.

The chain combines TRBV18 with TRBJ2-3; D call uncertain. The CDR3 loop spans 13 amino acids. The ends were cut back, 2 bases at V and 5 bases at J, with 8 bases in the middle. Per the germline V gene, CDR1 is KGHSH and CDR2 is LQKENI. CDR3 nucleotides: TGTGCCAGCTCACCAAACACGATAGATACGCAGTATTTT. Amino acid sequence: CASSPNTIDTQYF.

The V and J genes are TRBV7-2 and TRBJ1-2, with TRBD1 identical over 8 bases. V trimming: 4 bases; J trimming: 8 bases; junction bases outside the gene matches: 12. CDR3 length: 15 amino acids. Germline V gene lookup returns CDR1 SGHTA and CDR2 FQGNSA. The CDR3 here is CASSSSGGWRGGYTF. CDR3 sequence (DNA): TGTGCCAGCAGCTCCTCAGGGGGCTGGAGAGGGGGCTACACCTTC.

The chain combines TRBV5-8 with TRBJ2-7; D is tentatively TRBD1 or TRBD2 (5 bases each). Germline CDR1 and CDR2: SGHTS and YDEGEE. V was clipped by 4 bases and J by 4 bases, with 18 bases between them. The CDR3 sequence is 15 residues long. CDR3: CASSRDGKGGYEQYF. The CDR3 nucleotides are TGTGCCAGCAGCCGGGACGGGAAAGGCGGGTACGAGCAGTACTTC.

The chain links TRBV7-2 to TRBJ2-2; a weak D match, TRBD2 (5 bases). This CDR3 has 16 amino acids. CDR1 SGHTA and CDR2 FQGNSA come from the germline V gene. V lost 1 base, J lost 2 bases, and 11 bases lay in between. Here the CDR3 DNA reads TGTGCCAGCAGCTTAGGCCTCAGCGGAAACACCGGGGAGCTGTTTTTT. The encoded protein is CASSLGLSGNTGELFF.

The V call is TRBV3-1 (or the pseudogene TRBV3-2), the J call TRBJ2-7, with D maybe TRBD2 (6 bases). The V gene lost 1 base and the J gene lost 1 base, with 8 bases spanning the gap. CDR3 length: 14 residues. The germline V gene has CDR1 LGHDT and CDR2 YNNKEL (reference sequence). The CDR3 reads CASSQGDWSYEQYF. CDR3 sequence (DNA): TGTGCCAGCAGCCAAGGGGACTGGTCCTACGAGCAGTACTTC.

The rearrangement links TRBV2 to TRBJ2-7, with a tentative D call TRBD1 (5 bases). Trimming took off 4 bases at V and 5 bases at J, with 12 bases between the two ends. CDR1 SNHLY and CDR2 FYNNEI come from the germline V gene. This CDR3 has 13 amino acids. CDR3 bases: TGTGCCAGCAGTGTTCAGGGTGGCAACGAGCAGTACTTC. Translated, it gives CASSVQGGNEQYF.

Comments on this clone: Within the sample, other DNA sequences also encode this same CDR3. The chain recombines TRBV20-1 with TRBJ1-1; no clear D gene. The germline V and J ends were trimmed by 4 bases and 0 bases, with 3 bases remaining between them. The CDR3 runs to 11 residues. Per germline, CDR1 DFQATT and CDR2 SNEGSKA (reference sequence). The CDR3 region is CSATMNTEAFF. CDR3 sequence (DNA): TGCAGTGCTACCATGAACACTGAAGCTTTCTTT.

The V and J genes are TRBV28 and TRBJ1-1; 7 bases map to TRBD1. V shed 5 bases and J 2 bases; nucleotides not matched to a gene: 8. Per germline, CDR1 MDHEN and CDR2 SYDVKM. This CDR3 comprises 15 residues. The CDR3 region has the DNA TGTGCCAGCAGTATATTAACAGGGGATAACACTGAAGCTTTCTTT. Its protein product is CASSILTGDNTEAFF. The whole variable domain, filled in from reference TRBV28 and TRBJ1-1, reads DVKVTQSSRYLVKRTGEKVFLECVQDMDHENMFWYRQDPGLGLRLIYFSYDVKMKEKGDIPEGYSVSREKKERFSLILESASTNQTSMYLCASSILTGDNTEAFFGQGTRLTVV.

The CDR3, as DNA: TGTGCCAGCAGCCCGGGACAGGGGAATTCACCCCTCCACTTT. Protein: CASSPGQGNSPLHF. The chain couples TRBV5-8 to TRBJ1-6; 10 positions agree with TRBD1. The CDR3 length is 14 residues. Germline V gene data show CDR1 as SGHTS and CDR2 as YDEGEE. Unmatched junction bases numbered 2, after V lost 4 bases and J lost 7 bases.

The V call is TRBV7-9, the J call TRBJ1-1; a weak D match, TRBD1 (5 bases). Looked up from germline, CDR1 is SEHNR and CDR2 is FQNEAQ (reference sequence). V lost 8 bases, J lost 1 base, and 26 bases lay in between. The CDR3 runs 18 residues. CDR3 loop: CASGGPTGREGRNTEAFF. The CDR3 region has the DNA TGTGCCAGCGGGGGTCCTACGGGAAGGGAAGGGCGGAACACTGAAGCTTTCTTT.

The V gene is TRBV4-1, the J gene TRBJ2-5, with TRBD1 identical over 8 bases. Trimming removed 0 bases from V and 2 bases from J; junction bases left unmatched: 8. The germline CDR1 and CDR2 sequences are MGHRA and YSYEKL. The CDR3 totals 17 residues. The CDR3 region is CASSQDSRTGWQETQYF. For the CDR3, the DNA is TGCGCCAGCAGCCAAGATTCGCGGACAGGGTGGCAAGAGACCCAGTACTTC.

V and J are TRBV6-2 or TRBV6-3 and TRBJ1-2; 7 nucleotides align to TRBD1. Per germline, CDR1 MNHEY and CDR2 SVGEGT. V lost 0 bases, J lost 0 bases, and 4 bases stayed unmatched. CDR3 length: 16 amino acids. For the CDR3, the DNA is TGTGCCAGCAGTTACTCGAGGGGGCAAGCTAACTATGGCTACACCTTC. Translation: CASSYSRGQANYGYTF.

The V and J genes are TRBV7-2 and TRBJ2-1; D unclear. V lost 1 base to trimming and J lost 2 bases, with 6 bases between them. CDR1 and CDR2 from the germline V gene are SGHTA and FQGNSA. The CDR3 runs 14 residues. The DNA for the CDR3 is TGTGCCAGCAGCTTAGGTAGCCCCTACAATGAGCAGTTCTTC. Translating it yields CASSLGSPYNEQFF. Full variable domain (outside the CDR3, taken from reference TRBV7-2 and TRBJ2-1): GAGVSQSPSNKVTEKGKDVELRCDPISGHTALYWYRQSLGQGLEFLIYFQGNSAPDKSGLPSDRFSAERTGGSVSTLTIQRTQQEDSAVYLCASSLGSPYNEQFFGPGTRLTVL.